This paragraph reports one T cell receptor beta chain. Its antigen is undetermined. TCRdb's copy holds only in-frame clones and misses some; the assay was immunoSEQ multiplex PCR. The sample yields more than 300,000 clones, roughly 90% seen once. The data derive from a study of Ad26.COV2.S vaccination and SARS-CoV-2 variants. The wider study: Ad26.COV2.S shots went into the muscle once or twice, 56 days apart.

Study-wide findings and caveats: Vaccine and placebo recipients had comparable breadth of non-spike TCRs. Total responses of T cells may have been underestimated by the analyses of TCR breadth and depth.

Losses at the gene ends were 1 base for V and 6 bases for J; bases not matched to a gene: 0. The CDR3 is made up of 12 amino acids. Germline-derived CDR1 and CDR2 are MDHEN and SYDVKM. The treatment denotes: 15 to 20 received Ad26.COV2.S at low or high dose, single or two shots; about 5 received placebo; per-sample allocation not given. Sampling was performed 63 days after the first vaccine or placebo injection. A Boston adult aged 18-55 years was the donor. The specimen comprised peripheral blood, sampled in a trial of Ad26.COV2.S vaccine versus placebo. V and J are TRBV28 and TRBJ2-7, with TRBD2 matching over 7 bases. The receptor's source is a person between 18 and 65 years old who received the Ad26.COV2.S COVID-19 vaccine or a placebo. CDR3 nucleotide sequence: TGTGCCAGCAGTTTATCGGGGGGCGAGCAGTACTTC. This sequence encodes CASSLSGGEQYF.